This is a list of T cell receptor beta chains from one sample in a study of T cells in Graves' hyperthyroidism and ophthalmopathy. Via MiXCR, TCRdb re-called the multiplex PCR reads, giving one row per CDR3 protein. This sample yields some 720,000 distinct CDR3 sequences, of which 15% to 20% are seen a single time; under 10% belongs to the top ten. The sequenced sample was blood. The receptor source for this set is a man between 18 and 29 years old with Graves' hyperthyroidism. CDR3s include the opening cysteine and the closing phenylalanine or tryptophan. D genes are given only for firm matches. Some rows mark clone size as missing; the rest say once, few, many or name a class of expanded clone.

abundance: many
d_gene: -
j_gene: TRBJ1-1
v_gene: TRBV18
CDR3aa: CASSPPRQLLNTEAFF
CDR3nt: TGTGCCAGCTCACCACCGCGACAGCTCCTGAACACTGAAGCTTTCTTT

abundance: -
d_gene: -
j_gene: TRBJ2-1
v_gene: TRBV19
CDR3aa: CASSIDRSSYNEQFF
CDR3nt: TGTGCCAGTAGTATTGACAGATCCTCCTACAATGAGCAGTTCTTC

abundance: -
d_gene: -
j_gene: TRBJ1-2
v_gene: TRBV6-1
CDR3aa: CASRDLGASNYGYTF
CDR3nt: TGTGCCAGCAGGGACTTAGGGGCTTCTAACTATGGCTACACCTTC

abundance: many
d_gene: -
j_gene: TRBJ2-1
v_gene: TRBV28
CDR3aa: CASSQRGSFLINEQFF
CDR3nt: TGTGCCAGCAGTCAACGAGGGAGTTTTTTAATCAATGAGCAGTTCTTC

abundance: -
d_gene: -
j_gene: TRBJ2-7
v_gene: TRBV14
CDR3aa: CASSPLRGYTSYEQYF
CDR3nt: TGTGCCAGCAGCCCTTTAAGGGGGTATACCTCCTACGAGCAGTACTTC

abundance: -
d_gene: TRBD1
j_gene: TRBJ1-6
v_gene: TRBV20-1
CDR3aa: CSAREGTATTPLHF
CDR3nt: TGCAGTGCTAGAGAGGGGACAGCAACAACACCCCTCCACTTT

abundance: many
d_gene: -
j_gene: TRBJ2-1
v_gene: TRBV2
CDR3aa: CASSEARTEQFF
CDR3nt: TGTGCCAGCAGTGAAGCCCGCACCGAGCAGTTCTTC

abundance: once
d_gene: TRBD1
j_gene: TRBJ2-7
v_gene: TRBV5-1
CDR3aa: CASSLVQGAEEQYF
CDR3nt: TGCGCCAGCAGCTTGGTACAGGGGGCGGAGGAGCAGTACTTC

abundance: -
d_gene: -
j_gene: TRBJ1-5
v_gene: TRBV30
CDR3aa: CAWSFRMDQPQHF
CDR3nt: TGTGCCTGGAGTTTTAGGATGGATCAGCCCCAGCATTTT

abundance: -
d_gene: -
j_gene: TRBJ2-7
v_gene: TRBV19
CDR3aa: CASSPSDTSYEQYF
CDR3nt: TGTGCCAGTAGTCCGTCAGATACCTCCTACGAGCAGTACTTC

abundance: few
d_gene: TRBD1
j_gene: TRBJ1-4
v_gene: TRBV10-3
CDR3aa: CAANRGMNEKLFF
CDR3nt: TGTGCCGCGAACAGGGGGATGAATGAAAAACTGTTTTTT

abundance: few
d_gene: -
j_gene: TRBJ1-3
v_gene: TRBV15
CDR3aa: CATSRDYGSGNTIYF
CDR3nt: TGTGCCACCAGCAGAGATTACGGCTCTGGAAACACCATATATTTT

abundance: many
d_gene: -
j_gene: TRBJ2-3
v_gene: TRBV20-1
CDR3aa: CSARGDGTTDTQYF
CDR3nt: TGCAGTGCTAGGGGGGACGGAACCACAGATACGCAGTATTTT

abundance: few
d_gene: -
j_gene: TRBJ2-2
v_gene: TRBV24-1
CDR3aa: CATSDNLLNTGELFF
CDR3nt: TGTGCCACCAGTGATAACCTATTGAACACCGGGGAGCTGTTTTTT

abundance: many
d_gene: -
j_gene: TRBJ2-7
v_gene: TRBV27
CDR3aa: CASSLTGVSYEQYF
CDR3nt: TGTGCCAGCAGTTTGACCGGTGTGTCCTACGAGCAGTACTTC

abundance: few
d_gene: -
j_gene: TRBJ1-1
v_gene: TRBV4-3
CDR3aa: CASSQLEGTEAFF
CDR3nt: TGCGCCAGCAGCCAATTGGAAGGGACTGAAGCTTTCTTT

abundance: many
d_gene: -
j_gene: TRBJ1-5
v_gene: TRBV30
CDR3aa: CAWSGGRNQPQHF
CDR3nt: TGTGCCTGGAGTGGTGGACGAAATCAGCCCCAGCATTTT

abundance: many
d_gene: -
j_gene: TRBJ2-7
v_gene: TRBV11-2
CDR3aa: CASSPRVGGHEQYF
CDR3nt: TGTGCCAGCAGCCCCCGGGTTGGCGGCCACGAGCAGTACTTC

abundance: once
d_gene: -
j_gene: TRBJ1-1
v_gene: TRBV25-1
CDR3aa: CASRETGSNTEAFF
CDR3nt: TGTGCCAGCAGGGAGACAGGATCGAACACTGAAGCTTTCTTT

abundance: -
d_gene: -
j_gene: TRBJ1-4
v_gene: TRBV28
CDR3aa: CASSQVPGEKLFF
CDR3nt: TGTGCCAGCAGTCAGGTACCGGGAGAAAAACTGTTTTTT

abundance: many
d_gene: TRBD2
j_gene: TRBJ2-7
v_gene: TRBV28
CDR3aa: CASNGGGLSYEQYF
CDR3nt: TGTGCCAGTAACGGGGGGGGACTCTCCTACGAGCAGTACTTC

abundance: few
d_gene: -
j_gene: TRBJ1-5
v_gene: TRBV30
CDR3aa: CAWSGGRIYQPQHF
CDR3nt: TGTGCCTGGAGTGGGGGACGCATCTATCAGCCCCAGCATTTT

abundance: few
d_gene: -
j_gene: TRBJ2-6
v_gene: TRBV7-8
CDR3aa: CASGSRVSGANVLTF
CDR3nt: TGTGCCAGCGGCAGCAGGGTCTCTGGGGCCAACGTCCTGACTTTC

abundance: many
d_gene: -
j_gene: TRBJ2-7
v_gene: TRBV4-1
CDR3aa: CASSRRPTYEQYF
CDR3nt: TGCGCCAGCAGCCGGCGGCCCACCTACGAGCAGTACTTC

abundance: many
d_gene: -
j_gene: TRBJ2-3
v_gene: TRBV7-3
CDR3aa: CASSLIRGTTDTQYF
CDR3nt: TGTGCCAGCAGCTTAATAAGGGGTACCACAGATACGCAGTATTTT

abundance: -
d_gene: -
j_gene: TRBJ1-5
v_gene: TRBV4-2
CDR3aa: CASSQEPYSNQPQHF
CDR3nt: TGTGCCAGCAGCCAGGAACCTTATAGCAATCAGCCCCAGCACTTT

abundance: many
d_gene: TRBD1
j_gene: TRBJ1-1
v_gene: TRBV12-3/TRBV12-4
CDR3aa: CASSSPGTGLNTEAFF
CDR3nt: TGTGCCAGCAGCAGTCCCGGGACAGGGTTGAACACTGAAGCTTTCTTT

abundance: -
d_gene: -
j_gene: TRBJ1-4
v_gene: TRBV19
CDR3aa: CASLGHRGEKLFF
CDR3nt: TGTGCCAGTCTTGGACACCGCGGTGAAAAACTGTTTTTT

abundance: -
d_gene: -
j_gene: TRBJ2-7
v_gene: TRBV4-1
CDR3aa: CASSQVYGSTYEQYF
CDR3nt: TGCGCCAGCAGCCAAGTTTACGGGAGCACCTACGAGCAGTACTTC

abundance: -
d_gene: -
j_gene: TRBJ1-2
v_gene: TRBV5-1
CDR3aa: CASSLEGPWGYTF
CDR3nt: TGCGCCAGCAGCTTGGAGGGCCCTTGGGGCTACACCTTC

abundance: many
d_gene: TRBD2
j_gene: TRBJ2-7
v_gene: TRBV6-2/TRBV6-3
CDR3aa: CASSYPGASGRLWSEQYF
CDR3nt: TGTGCCAGCAGTTACCCCGGGGCTAGCGGGAGACTTTGGAGCGAGCAGTACTTC

abundance: -
d_gene: TRBD1
j_gene: TRBJ1-6
v_gene: TRBV5-1
CDR3aa: CASRRDRDSPLHF
CDR3nt: TGCGCCAGCAGACGGGACAGGGATTCACCCCTCCACTTT

abundance: few
d_gene: -
j_gene: TRBJ1-4
v_gene: TRBV7-9
CDR3aa: CASSLVSGGNEKLFF
CDR3nt: TGTGCCAGCAGCTTAGTGTCGGGGGGTAATGAAAAACTGTTTTTT

abundance: many
d_gene: -
j_gene: TRBJ1-1
v_gene: TRBV12-3/TRBV12-4
CDR3aa: CASSFSGVTEAFF
CDR3nt: TGTGCCAGCAGTTTTTCTGGGGTGACTGAAGCTTTCTTT

abundance: -
d_gene: -
j_gene: TRBJ2-3
v_gene: TRBV15
CDR3aa: CATSSGTPTDTQYF
CDR3nt: TGTGCCACCAGCAGCGGGACCCCCACAGATACGCAGTATTTT

abundance: few
d_gene: -
j_gene: TRBJ1-4
v_gene: TRBV7-2
CDR3aa: CASSFSPTNEKLFF
CDR3nt: TGTGCCAGCAGCTTTTCTCCAACTAATGAAAAACTGTTTTTT

abundance: -
d_gene: -
j_gene: TRBJ2-7
v_gene: TRBV29-1
CDR3aa: CSVEDRSSASYEQYF
CDR3nt: TGCAGCGTTGAAGATCGCTCTAGCGCCTCTTACGAGCAGTACTTC

abundance: few
d_gene: TRBD2
j_gene: TRBJ2-1
v_gene: TRBV20-1
CDR3aa: CSARRIKAGVDYNEQFF
CDR3nt: TGCAGTGCTAGACGAATCAAAGCGGGGGTAGACTACAATGAGCAGTTCTTC

abundance: -
d_gene: TRBD1
j_gene: TRBJ2-2
v_gene: TRBV6-1
CDR3aa: CASSEGLYWGTGAGELFF
CDR3nt: TGTGCCAGCAGTGAAGGGTTATATTGGGGGACAGGGGCCGGGGAGCTGTTTTTT

abundance: few
d_gene: TRBD2
j_gene: TRBJ2-7
v_gene: TRBV7-2
CDR3aa: CASSQTSGGAYEQYF
CDR3nt: TGTGCCAGCAGCCAAACTAGCGGGGGTGCCTACGAGCAGTACTTC